This TCR beta chain appears in the sequencing data of a study of response to subunit inactivated influenza vaccine. Overall study results and limits: The authors proposed limited new T cell recruitment per seasonal influenza vaccination.

Notes on this clonotype: Its antigen is unknown.

J gave up 7 bases and V 2 bases, and 7 bases lay outside the gene matches. The CDR3 spans 15 residues. TCRdb ran MiXCR on the RT-PCR reads and lists one entry per CDR3 protein. The data show 650,000 to 700,000 distinct CDR3 sequences, 15% to 18% seen once. This rearrangement joins TRBV12-3 or TRBV12-4 to TRBJ2-1; the match to TRBD2 covers 8 bases. The clonotype comes from a man aged 50-59 years who received an inactivated influenza vaccine. The specimen comprised PBMCs from blood, sampled about 13 days after vaccination. The CDR3 region is CASSLTGGAMNEQFF. CDR3 DNA sequence: TGTGCCAGCAGTTTAACCGGGGGGGCAATGAATGAGCAGTTCTTC.